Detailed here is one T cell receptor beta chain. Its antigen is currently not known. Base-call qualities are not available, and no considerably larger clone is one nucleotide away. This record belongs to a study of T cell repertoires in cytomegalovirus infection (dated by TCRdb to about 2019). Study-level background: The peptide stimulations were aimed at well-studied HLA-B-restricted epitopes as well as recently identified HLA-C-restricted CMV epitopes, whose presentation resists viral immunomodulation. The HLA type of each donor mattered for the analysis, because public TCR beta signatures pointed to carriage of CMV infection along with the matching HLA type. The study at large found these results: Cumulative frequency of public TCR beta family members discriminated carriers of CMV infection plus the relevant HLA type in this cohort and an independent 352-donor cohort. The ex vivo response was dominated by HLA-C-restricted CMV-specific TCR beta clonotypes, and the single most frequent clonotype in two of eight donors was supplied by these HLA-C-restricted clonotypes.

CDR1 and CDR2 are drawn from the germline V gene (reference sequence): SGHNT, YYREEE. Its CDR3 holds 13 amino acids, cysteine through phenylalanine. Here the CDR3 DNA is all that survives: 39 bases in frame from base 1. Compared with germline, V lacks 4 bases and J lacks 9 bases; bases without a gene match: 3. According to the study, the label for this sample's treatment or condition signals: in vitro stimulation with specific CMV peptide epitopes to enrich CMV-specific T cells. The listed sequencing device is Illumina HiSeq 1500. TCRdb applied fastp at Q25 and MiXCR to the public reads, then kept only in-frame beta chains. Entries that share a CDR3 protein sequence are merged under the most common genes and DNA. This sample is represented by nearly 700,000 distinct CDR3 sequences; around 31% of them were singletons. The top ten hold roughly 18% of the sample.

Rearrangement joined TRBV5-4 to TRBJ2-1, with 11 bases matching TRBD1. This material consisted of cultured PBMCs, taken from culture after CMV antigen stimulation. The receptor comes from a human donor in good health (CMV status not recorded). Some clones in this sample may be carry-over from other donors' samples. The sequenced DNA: TGTGCCAGCAGCGCCGGACAGGGGGCTGAGCAGTTCTTC. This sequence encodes CASSAGQGAEQFF.